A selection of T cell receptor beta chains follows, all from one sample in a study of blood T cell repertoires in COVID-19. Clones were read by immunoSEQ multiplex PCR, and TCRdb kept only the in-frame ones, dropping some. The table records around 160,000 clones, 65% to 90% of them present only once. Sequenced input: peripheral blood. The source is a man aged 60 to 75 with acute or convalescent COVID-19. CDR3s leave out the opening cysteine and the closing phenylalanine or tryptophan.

CDR3aa: ASSTQRLAGGSYEQY; len: 15; v_gene: TRBV7-3; j_gene: TRBJ2-7
CDR3aa: ASSDRSGSQYEQY; len: 13; v_gene: TRBV2; j_gene: TRBJ2-7
CDR3aa: ASSLGGGSQGQF; len: 12; v_gene: TRBV5-1; j_gene: TRBJ2-1
CDR3aa: ASSLRLAGAFYQF; len: 13; v_gene: TRBV3-1/TRBV3-2; j_gene: TRBJ2-1
CDR3aa: ASSPLLPNEKLF; len: 12; v_gene: TRBV5-1; j_gene: TRBJ1-4
CDR3aa: ASSPLAGPRLEQF; len: 13; v_gene: TRBV7-3; j_gene: TRBJ2-1
CDR3aa: ASSPGVRGDTEAF; len: 13; v_gene: TRBV28; j_gene: TRBJ1-1
CDR3aa: ASSLDWGTPQF; len: 11; v_gene: TRBV11-2; j_gene: TRBJ2-1
CDR3aa: ASSQGQGYDEQF; len: 12; v_gene: TRBV6-4; j_gene: TRBJ2-1
CDR3aa: ASRAGTVGNTIY; len: 12; v_gene: TRBV2; j_gene: TRBJ1-3
CDR3aa: ASSISGGVVDTQY; len: 13; v_gene: TRBV19; j_gene: TRBJ2-3
CDR3aa: ASSKDRDSNQPQH; len: 13; v_gene: TRBV2; j_gene: TRBJ1-5
CDR3aa: ASSLEAGNTEAF; len: 12; v_gene: TRBV7-2; j_gene: TRBJ1-1
CDR3aa: AISERGRDSPLH; len: 12; v_gene: TRBV27; j_gene: TRBJ1-6
CDR3aa: ASRGSGTGVEKLF; len: 13; v_gene: TRBV10-2; j_gene: TRBJ1-4
CDR3aa: SASGGTGASNTEAF; len: 14; v_gene: TRBV20-1; j_gene: TRBJ1-1
CDR3aa: ASSLVGGAMGYT; len: 12; v_gene: TRBV5-1; j_gene: TRBJ1-2
CDR3aa: ASSFKPGQVYEQY; len: 13; v_gene: TRBV5-5; j_gene: TRBJ2-7
CDR3aa: ASSQVAFSSYNEQF; len: 14; v_gene: TRBV4-2; j_gene: TRBJ2-1
CDR3aa: ASSLTRNTGELF; len: 12; v_gene: TRBV7-9; j_gene: TRBJ2-2
CDR3aa: ASSHARGEQY; len: 10; v_gene: TRBV3-1/TRBV3-2; j_gene: TRBJ2-7
CDR3aa: ASTRGGGQPQH; len: 11; v_gene: TRBV27; j_gene: TRBJ1-5
CDR3aa: ASSPSPGTGNEQY; len: 13; v_gene: TRBV2; j_gene: TRBJ2-7
CDR3aa: ATSRDYRAETQY; len: 12; v_gene: TRBV15; j_gene: TRBJ2-5
CDR3aa: ASSYSGRLRREQY; len: 13; v_gene: TRBV6-5; j_gene: TRBJ2-7
CDR3aa: ASSWRGGGANEQF; len: 13; v_gene: TRBV7-2; j_gene: TRBJ2-1
CDR3aa: ASSLDRGFNQPQH; len: 13; v_gene: TRBV5-4; j_gene: TRBJ1-5
CDR3aa: AISAGGNAVQNGYT; len: 14; v_gene: TRBV10-3; j_gene: TRBJ1-2
CDR3aa: ASSSRTGLRNEQF; len: 13; v_gene: TRBV5-4; j_gene: TRBJ2-1
CDR3aa: ASRKSTSERYIQY; len: 13; v_gene: TRBV27; j_gene: TRBJ2-4
CDR3aa: SVRTGRNYGYT; len: 11; v_gene: TRBV29-1; j_gene: TRBJ1-2
CDR3aa: ASSPSGSNTGELF; len: 13; v_gene: TRBV6-2/TRBV6-3; j_gene: TRBJ2-2
CDR3aa: ASSIVGDSPLH; len: 11; v_gene: TRBV19; j_gene: TRBJ1-6
CDR3aa: ASSLGQTPYEQY; len: 12; v_gene: TRBV5-7; j_gene: TRBJ2-7
CDR3aa: ASSLLAGVADTQY; len: 13; v_gene: TRBV5-1; j_gene: TRBJ2-3
CDR3aa: ATSDLGTGGDEQF; len: 13; v_gene: TRBV24-1; j_gene: TRBJ2-1
CDR3aa: ASSYGGGNQPQH; len: 12; v_gene: TRBV27; j_gene: TRBJ1-5
CDR3aa: ASAFGGTDTQY; len: 11; v_gene: TRBV6-5; j_gene: TRBJ2-3
CDR3aa: ASRQVAGGPGTDTQY; len: 15; v_gene: TRBV27; j_gene: TRBJ2-3
CDR3aa: ASSQRTAQEQY; len: 11; v_gene: TRBV27; j_gene: TRBJ2-7
CDR3aa: SVGGLAGAPGELF; len: 13; v_gene: TRBV29-1; j_gene: TRBJ2-2
CDR3aa: ASSLEPAGTGELF; len: 13; v_gene: TRBV11-3; j_gene: TRBJ2-2
CDR3aa: ASSGTGAAGKLF; len: 12; v_gene: TRBV7-8; j_gene: TRBJ1-4
CDR3aa: AVRTYQGDKNIQY; len: 13; v_gene: TRBV27; j_gene: TRBJ2-4
CDR3aa: SVDVFGGSTGELF; len: 13; v_gene: TRBV29-1; j_gene: TRBJ2-2
CDR3aa: ASSLAGTSGYNEQF; len: 14; v_gene: TRBV11-3; j_gene: TRBJ2-1
CDR3aa: ASSAGGTEAF; len: 10; v_gene: TRBV19; j_gene: TRBJ1-1
CDR3aa: ASGQQGAEYGYT; len: 12; v_gene: TRBV2; j_gene: TRBJ1-2
CDR3aa: ASSSSGSWGYT; len: 11; v_gene: TRBV28; j_gene: TRBJ1-2
CDR3aa: ASSAGLAIPSNEQF; len: 14; v_gene: TRBV5-1; j_gene: TRBJ2-1
CDR3aa: ATSRPGLNEKLF; len: 12; v_gene: TRBV15; j_gene: TRBJ1-4
CDR3aa: ASSPSRGYGYT; len: 11; v_gene: TRBV2; j_gene: TRBJ1-2
CDR3aa: ASSSYQTSGTETQY; len: 14; v_gene: TRBV11-2; j_gene: TRBJ2-5
CDR3aa: SVGGPQGAGETQY; len: 13; v_gene: TRBV29-1; j_gene: TRBJ2-5
CDR3aa: ASSDAGGYNEQF; len: 12; v_gene: TRBV9; j_gene: TRBJ2-1